These T cell receptor beta chains were read from a single sample in a study of blood T cell repertoires in COVID-19. Clones were sequenced by immunoSEQ multiplex PCR, and TCRdb holds only the in-frame ones, with some missing. The data show about 99,000 clones, roughly nine tenths seen once. The specimen sequenced was peripheral blood. Source of these receptors: a woman older than 75 in a cohort sampled during active COVID-19. CDR3s include the opening cysteine and the closing phenylalanine or tryptophan. Fields, in order: J gene, clone size, D gene, V gene, CDR3 protein, CDR3 DNA. A D gene is named only where the DNA matches it firmly. For some rows the clone size is stated as once, few or many, or as a class when expanded; others skip it.

TRBJ1-5	.	TRBD1	TRBV18	CASSLAGTGRHQPQHF	TGTGCCAGCTCCCTAGCTGGGACAGGTCGCCATCAGCCCCAGCATTTT
TRBJ2-1	.	TRBD2	TRBV7-9	CASSPPLAGGGNEQFF	TGTGCCAGCAGCCCCCCCCTAGCGGGGGGCGGTAATGAGCAGTTCTTC
TRBJ2-5	.	TRBD1	TRBV4-1	CASSQEGQLLGASQYF	TGCGCCAGCAGCCAAGAGGGACAGCTCCTTGGGGCGTCCCAGTACTTC
TRBJ2-7	.	TRBD1	TRBV13	CASSMRDRASHEQYF	TGTGCCAGCAGTATGAGGGACAGGGCCAGCCACGAGCAGTACTTC
TRBJ1-5	.	.	TRBV7-9	CASSLEHGSNQPQHF	TGTGCCAGCAGCTTGGAACACGGGAGCAATCAGCCCCAGCATTTT
TRBJ2-7	.	TRBD2	TRBV7-9	CASSSSGSYEQYF	TGTGCCAGCAGCTCTAGCGGGAGTTACGAGCAGTACTTC
TRBJ2-1	.	TRBD1	TRBV4-1	CASSQTSGGAYNEQFF	TGCGCCAGCAGCCAAACCTCAGGGGGCGCATACAATGAGCAGTTCTTC
TRBJ1-6	.	TRBD1	TRBV3-1/TRBV3-2	CASRDQGAYNSPLHF	TGTGCCAGCAGAGACCAGGGGGCTTATAATTCACCCCTCCACTTT
TRBJ2-1	.	TRBD2	TRBV6-5	CASSYHSGSRGNEQFF	TGTGCCAGCAGTTATCATAGCGGGAGCCGAGGCAATGAGCAGTTCTTC
TRBJ2-7	.	TRBD2	TRBV12-3/TRBV12-4	CASQREGLWQYF	TGTGCCAGTCAGAGGGAGGGCCTTTGGCAGTACTTC
TRBJ2-5	.	TRBD1	TRBV19	CASSMGRGLETQYF	TGTGCCAGTAGTATGGGCAGGGGGCTGGAGACCCAGTACTTC
TRBJ2-4	.	TRBD2	TRBV15	CATLEAGTRSAKNIQYF	TGTGCCACCCTTGAAGCCGGGACTAGAAGCGCCAAAAACATTCAGTACTTC
TRBJ1-4	.	.	TRBV5-6	CASSLDRKHEKLFF	TGTGCCAGCAGCTTGGACAGGAAACATGAAAAACTGTTTTTT
TRBJ1-2	.	.	TRBV19	CAQTPGGAGYGYTF	TGTGCCCAAACCCCCGGGGGGGCGGGATATGGCTACACCTTC
TRBJ2-5	few	TRBD1	TRBV27	CASSPGDRGRETQYF	TGTGCCAGCAGTCCAGGGGACAGGGGGCGAGAGACCCAGTACTTC
TRBJ1-6	.	.	TRBV27	CASSPSRRGYNSPLHF	TGTGCCAGCAGCCCATCGAGGCGGGGATATAATTCACCCCTCCACTTT
TRBJ1-2	.	.	TRBV11-2	CASSSLRREGSGYTF	TGTGCCAGCAGCTCACTCCGCCGGGAGGGCTCTGGCTACACCTTC
TRBJ2-6	.	TRBD2	TRBV6-5	CASRGGQAGANVLTF	TGTGCCAGCCGGGGGGGTCAGGCTGGGGCCAACGTCCTGACTTTC
TRBJ1-1	.	.	TRBV7-3	CASSPHPTDMNTEAFF	TGTGCCAGCAGCCCCCACCCGACAGACATGAACACTGAAGCTTTCTTT
TRBJ2-7	.	.	TRBV19	CASSIRAVGISYEQYF	TGTGCCAGTAGTATCAGGGCGGTTGGGATCTCCTACGAGCAGTACTTC
TRBJ2-1	.	TRBD2	TRBV7-2	CASSLGGTSGRATNEQFF	TGTGCCAGCAGCTTAGGTGGGACTAGCGGGAGGGCCACGAATGAGCAGTTCTTC
TRBJ2-1	.	TRBD1	TRBV19	CASMGQINEQFF	TGTGCCAGTATGGGACAGATTAATGAGCAGTTCTTC
TRBJ2-3	.	.	TRBV5-1	CASSLAADTQYF	TGCGCCAGCAGCTTGGCGGCAGATACGCAGTATTTT
TRBJ1-2	once	.	TRBV13	CASSLLGSLYGYTF	TGTGCCAGCAGCCTACTGGGGAGTCTCTATGGCTACACCTTC
TRBJ1-6	.	TRBD1	TRBV7-6	CASSSTGEPPLHF	TGTGCCAGCAGTTCGACAGGGGAACCACCCCTCCACTTT
TRBJ1-2	.	TRBD1	TRBV30	CAWSLQGARGYTF	TGTGCCTGGAGTCTACAGGGGGCGAGGGGCTACACCTTC
TRBJ2-2	.	.	TRBV27	CASSLYRTNTGELFF	TGTGCCAGCAGTTTGTACAGGACGAACACCGGGGAGCTGTTTTTT
TRBJ1-1	.	.	TRBV5-4	CASSFTGLALTEAFF	TGTGCCAGCAGCTTTACGGGATTAGCCCTCACTGAAGCTTTCTTT
TRBJ2-3	.	TRBD2	TRBV10-3	CAILAGGSDTQYF	TGTGCCATCCTAGCGGGAGGATCAGATACGCAGTATTTT
TRBJ2-3	.	.	TRBV5-5	CASSLAGGSTDTQYF	TGTGCCAGCAGCTTGGCCGGCGGATCCACAGATACGCAGTATTTT
TRBJ2-3	.	TRBD1	TRBV28	CASRTTGSEFVGERPGEQYF	TGTGCCAGCAGGACGACAGGGTCAGAATTCGTCGGTGAGAGGCCCGGGGAGCAGTATTTT
TRBJ2-7	once	TRBD1	TRBV28	CASSSMGDRPYEQYF	TGTGCCAGCAGTTCGATGGGGGACAGGCCATACGAGCAGTACTTC
TRBJ2-2	.	TRBD2	TRBV2	CASSGAGGNTGELFF	TGTGCCAGCAGTGGAGCGGGGGGGAACACCGGGGAGCTGTTTTTT
TRBJ2-1	few	.	TRBV5-1	CASSPGLSSYNEQFF	TGCGCCAGCAGCCCTGGTCTGAGCTCCTACAATGAGCAGTTCTTC
TRBJ1-1	.	.	TRBV5-1	CASSLAGGFDTEAFF	TGCGCCAGCAGCTTGGCGGGAGGGTTTGACACTGAAGCTTTCTTT
TRBJ2-1	.	.	TRBV18	CASSPTSDYNEQFF	TGTGCCAGCTCACCAACGAGCGACTACAATGAGCAGTTCTTC
TRBJ2-3	.	TRBD2	TRBV28	CASTKGTSGRPDTQYF	TGTGCCAGCACTAAAGGGACTAGCGGGAGGCCGGATACGCAGTATTTT
TRBJ2-1	.	TRBD2	TRBV9	CASSVGTSGSYNEQFF	TGTGCCAGCAGCGTAGGGACTAGCGGGTCATACAATGAGCAGTTCTTC
TRBJ2-5	.	TRBD1	TRBV5-1	CASSLAATGGGETQYF	TGCGCCAGCAGCTTGGCCGCCACAGGGGGTGGAGAGACCCAGTACTTC
TRBJ1-1	.	.	TRBV5-1	CASSWTAPRGDTEAFF	TGCGCCAGCAGCTGGACAGCTCCTCGGGGGGACACTGAAGCTTTCTTT
TRBJ2-1	.	.	TRBV15	CATSREGSSYNEQFF	TGTGCCACCAGCAGAGAGGGGAGCTCCTACAATGAGCAGTTCTTC
TRBJ1-5	.	.	TRBV30	CAWSVLGGGQPQHF	TGTGCCTGGAGTGTTCTCGGGGGGGGTCAGCCCCAGCATTTT
TRBJ2-7	.	.	TRBV10-3	CAISADRDSYEQYF	TGTGCCATCAGTGCCGACCGGGACTCCTACGAGCAGTACTTC
TRBJ1-2	once	.	TRBV25-1	CASSERWRDGYTF	TGTGCCAGCAGTGAACGGTGGAGGGACGGCTACACCTTC
TRBJ2-2	once	.	TRBV14	CASSQAIIHTGELFF	TGTGCCAGCAGCCAAGCTATTATCCACACCGGGGAGCTGTTTTTT
TRBJ1-1	.	.	TRBV15	CATSRDWGEGNTEAFF	TGTGCCACCAGCAGAGATTGGGGGGAGGGGAACACTGAAGCTTTCTTT